This T cell receptor beta chain was obtained from a study of vaccination and CD4 T cells after COVID-19. Study overall: SARS-CoV-2 PCR on nasal swabs had been positive for the convalescent patients; 8 or 9 were mild and one was severe. Convalescent donors: six male, four female; seven Caucasian, two Asian, one multiracial, two Hispanic. The authors exposed cells to overlapping spike peptides derived from SARS-CoV-2, HCoV-NL63, HCoV-OC43 and HCoV-229E.

Researchers used the Oncomine TCR Beta short-read assay to sequence DNA from cultured CD4+ T cells. TCRdb passed the PCR reads through MiXCR, listing each CDR3 protein once. The sample includes around 15,000 distinct CDR3 sequences, 70% to 80% of them seen just once. Sample treatment: approximately 10-day PBMC culture with coronavirus spike peptide pools or control peptides (ViraFEST assay). It was with 10 IU/ml IL-2 and roughly 10 ug/ml peptide pools that roughly 2 million PBMCs per well were cultured. Germline V gene lookup returns CDR1 DFQATT and CDR2 SNEGSKA (reference sequence). The CDR3 consists of 12 residues. With V trimmed by 8 bases and J by 4 bases, 3 bases remained unmatched. In regard to this clonotype: Its specificity is unknown.

J is TRBJ2-2 and V is TRBV20-1; 8 bases agree with TRBD2. This TCR derives from a human donor who had recovered from COVID-19. The sample taken for sequencing was CD4+ T cells from blood, cultured in vitro. The CDR3 bases are TGCAGTAGCGGGAGTCTCACCGGGGAGCTGTTTTTT. Translating it yields CSSGSLTGELFF.